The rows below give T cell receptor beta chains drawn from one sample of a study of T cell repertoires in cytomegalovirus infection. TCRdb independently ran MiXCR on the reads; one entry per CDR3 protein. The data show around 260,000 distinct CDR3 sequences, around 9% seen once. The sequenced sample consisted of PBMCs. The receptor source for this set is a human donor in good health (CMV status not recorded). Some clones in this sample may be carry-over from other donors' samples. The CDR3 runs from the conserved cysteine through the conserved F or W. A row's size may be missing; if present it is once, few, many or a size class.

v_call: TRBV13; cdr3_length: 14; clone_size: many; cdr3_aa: CASSLGTGVYEQYF
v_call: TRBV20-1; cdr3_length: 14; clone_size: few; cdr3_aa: CSARDLERGGELFF
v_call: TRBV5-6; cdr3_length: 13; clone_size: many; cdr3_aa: CASSFNRGIEAFF
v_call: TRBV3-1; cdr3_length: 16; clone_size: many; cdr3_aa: CASSPSGLTTYNEQFF
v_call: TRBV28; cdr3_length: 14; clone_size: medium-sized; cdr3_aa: CASRRQVFNSPLHF
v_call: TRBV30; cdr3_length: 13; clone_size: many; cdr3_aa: CAWRTGSRTEAFF
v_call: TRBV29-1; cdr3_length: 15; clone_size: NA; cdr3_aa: CSVPSPGTANTEAFF
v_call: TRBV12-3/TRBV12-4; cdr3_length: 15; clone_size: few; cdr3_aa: CASSLGAGGGETQYF
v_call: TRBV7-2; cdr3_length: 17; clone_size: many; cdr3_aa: CASSLGGSGQGNYGYTF
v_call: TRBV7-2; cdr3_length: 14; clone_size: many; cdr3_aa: CASRIRDSYNEQFF
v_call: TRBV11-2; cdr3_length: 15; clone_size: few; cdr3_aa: CASSKRQGSTGELFF
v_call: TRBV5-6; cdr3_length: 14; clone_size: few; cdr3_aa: CASRPPWGQNEQFF